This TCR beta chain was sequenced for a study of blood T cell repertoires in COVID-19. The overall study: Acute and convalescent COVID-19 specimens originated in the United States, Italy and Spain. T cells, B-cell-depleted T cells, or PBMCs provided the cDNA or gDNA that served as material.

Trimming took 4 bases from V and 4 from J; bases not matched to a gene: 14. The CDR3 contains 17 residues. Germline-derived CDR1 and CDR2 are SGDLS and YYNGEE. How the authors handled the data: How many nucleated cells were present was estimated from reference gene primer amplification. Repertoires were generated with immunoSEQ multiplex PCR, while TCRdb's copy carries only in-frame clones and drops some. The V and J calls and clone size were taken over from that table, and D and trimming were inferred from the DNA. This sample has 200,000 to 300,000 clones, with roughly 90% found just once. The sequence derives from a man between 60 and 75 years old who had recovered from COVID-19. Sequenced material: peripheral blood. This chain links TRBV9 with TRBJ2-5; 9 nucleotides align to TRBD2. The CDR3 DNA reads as TGTGCCAGCAGCCGCGGGGCGGGGGGGCTAGGGTCAGAGACCCAGTACTTC. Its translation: CASSRGAGGLGSETQYF.